The 8 T cell receptor beta chains presented below share a single source sample, sequenced in a study of blood T cell repertoires in COVID-19. Data came from immunoSEQ multiplex PCR; TCRdb stores just in-frame clones and leaves some out. The data hold around 230,000 clones, with roughly four fifths observed a single time. Specimen: peripheral blood. The receptors originated from a woman over 75 with acute or convalescent COVID-19.

The rearrangement joins TRBV7-9 to TRBJ2-3, with D tentatively TRBD2 (7 bases). Trimming removed 5 bases at V and 2 bases at J, with 20 bases between. CDR3 length: 17 residues. The germline gives CDR1 SEHNR, CDR2 FQNEAQ (reference sequence). CDR3 DNA: TGTGCCAGCAGCCGTACGGGGGGCCACGACTACACAGATACGCAGTATTTT. It specifies CASSRTGGHDYTDTQYF.

The chain has TRBV5-4 and TRBJ1-6, with 8 bases fitting TRBD1. Trimming cost V 3 bases and J 4 bases; bases outside gene matches: 9. The CDR3 runs to 17 residues. Germline-derived CDR1 and CDR2 are SGHNT and YYREEE (reference sequence). For the CDR3, the DNA is TGTGCCAGCAGCTCTGGACAGGGTGGGCATTATAATTCACCCCTCCACTTT. Protein sequence: CASSSGQGGHYNSPLHF.

The rearrangement links TRBV5-6 to TRBJ1-2, with D possibly matching TRBD1 (6 bases). The CDR3 totals 12 residues. Trimming cost V 5 bases and J 2 bases, with 7 bases left between them. CDR1 and CDR2 (germline): SGHDT, YYEEEE. This CDR3 reads CASRQGNYGYTF. In DNA, the CDR3 is TGTGCCAGCAGGCAGGGGAACTATGGCTACACCTTC.

This chain uses TRBV5-1 with TRBJ1-6, with D possibly matching TRBD1 (5 bases). Trimming pared 0 bases from V and 5 bases from J, leaving 9 bases between. CDR3 length: 15 amino acids. Germline V gene sequence: CDR1 SGHRS, CDR2 YFSETQ. The CDR3 DNA follows: TGCGCCAGCAGCTTGGACAGGTTCAATAATTCACCCCTCCACTTT. This sequence encodes CASSLDRFNNSPLHF.

The chain is built from TRBV19 and TRBJ1-6, with D unclear. The germline V and J ends were trimmed by 6 bases and 7 bases, with 16 bases remaining between them. The CDR3 consists of 15 residues. Germline CDR1 LNHDA, CDR2 SQIVND (reference sequence). This CDR3 is CASSGNRDPNSPLHF. The CDR3 DNA follows: TGTGCCAGTAGCGGGAACCGGGATCCGAATTCACCCCTCCACTTT.

J is TRBJ2-5 and V is TRBV5-4, with a weak D call TRBD2 (6 bases). Trimming removed 4 bases from V and 5 bases from J, with 21 bases in between. CDR1 is SGHNT, CDR2 YYREEE, per germline (reference sequence). The CDR3 is 16 amino acids. DNA for the CDR3: TGTGCCAGCAGCCCCGGGGGAACTATCTCCGGGGAGACCCAGTACTTC. It yields the protein CASSPGGTISGETQYF.

CDR3 loop: CASSPRQGNAYNEQFF. The CDR3 DNA reads as TGCGCCAGCAGCCCCAGACAGGGGAACGCCTACAATGAGCAGTTCTTC. The chain combines TRBV5-1 with TRBJ2-1; TRBD1 matches at 8 bases. Germline V gene lookup returns CDR1 SGHRS and CDR2 YFSETQ. J lost 2 bases, V lost 4 bases, and 8 bases had no gene match. This CDR3 region has 16 residues.

J is TRBJ1-6 and V is TRBV27; weak D call: TRBD1 (5 bases). This CDR3 is 14 amino acids long. Germline V gives CDR1 MNHEY, CDR2 SMNVEV (reference sequence). Trimming removed 8 bases from V and 5 bases from J, with 13 bases in between. The CDR3 nucleotides read TGTGCCAGCCCCAACGGGGGACATAATTCACCCCTCCACTTT. As protein: CASPNGGHNSPLHF.